Listed here is a single T cell receptor beta chain. Antigen unknown. The data are from a study of cytomegalovirus exposure and HLA in healthy donors. Notes on the study in general: Further analysis, carried out later, found HLA-associated TCR beta chains more clonally expanded than equally common other chains. Accurate HLA-A and HLA-B prediction from TCR beta sequences was reported for most subjects. Being indistinguishable, some V segments were excluded, TRBV6-2 and TRBV6-3 among them.

It was with 60 Vbeta and 13 Jbeta primers that the PCR ran. Assay used: immunoSEQ multiplex PCR; TCRdb lists only in-frame clones, some missing. The sample shows fewer than 85,000 clones, approximately 78% of them seen only once. CDR1 is LGHNA, CDR2 YNFKEQ, per germline. V dropped 1 base and J dropped 7; count of bases not matched to a gene: 10. This CDR3 spans 16 amino acids. Samples came from healthy bone marrow donors. This TCR was sampled from a man aged 35-49 years in good health and CMV-seronegative. Material for sequencing was PBMCs. The genes are TRBV4-2 and TRBJ2-1; 7 bases fit TRBD1. This CDR3 reads CASSQGALDRDNEQFF. Written as DNA, the CDR3 is TGTGCCAGCAGCCAAGGGGCTTTAGACAGGGATAATGAGCAGTTCTTC.